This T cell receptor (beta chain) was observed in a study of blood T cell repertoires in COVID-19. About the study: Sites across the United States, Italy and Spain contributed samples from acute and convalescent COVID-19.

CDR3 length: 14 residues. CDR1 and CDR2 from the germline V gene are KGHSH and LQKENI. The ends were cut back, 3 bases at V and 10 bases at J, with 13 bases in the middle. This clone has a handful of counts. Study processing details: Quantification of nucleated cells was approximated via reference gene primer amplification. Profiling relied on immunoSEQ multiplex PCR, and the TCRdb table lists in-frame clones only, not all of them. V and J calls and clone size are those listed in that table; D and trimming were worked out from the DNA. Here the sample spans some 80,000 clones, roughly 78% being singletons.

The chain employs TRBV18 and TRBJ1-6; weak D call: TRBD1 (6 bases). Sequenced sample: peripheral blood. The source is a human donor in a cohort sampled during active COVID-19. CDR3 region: CASSPGQGNSPLHF. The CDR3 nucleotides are TGTGCCAGCTCACCGGGGCAGGGGAACTCACCCCTCCACTTT. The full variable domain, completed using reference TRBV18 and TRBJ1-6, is NAGVMQNPRHLVRRRGQEARLRCSPMKGHSHVYWYRQLPEEGLKFMVYLQKENIIDESGMPKERFSAEFPKEGPSILRIQQVVRGDSAAYFCASSPGQGNSPLHFGNGTRLTVT.